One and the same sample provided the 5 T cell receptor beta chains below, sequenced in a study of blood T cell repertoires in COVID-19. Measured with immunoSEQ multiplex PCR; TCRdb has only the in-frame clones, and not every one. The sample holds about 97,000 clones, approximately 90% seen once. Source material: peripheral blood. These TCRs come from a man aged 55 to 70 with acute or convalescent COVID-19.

CDR3 loop: CASSLQAGGSETQYF. The DNA of the CDR3 is TGCGCCAGCAGCTTGCAAGCGGGGGGATCGGAGACCCAGTACTTC. The chain carries TRBV5-1 and TRBJ2-5; 9 bases line up with TRBD2. Germline V gene sequence: CDR1 SGHRS, CDR2 YFSETQ. CDR3 length: 15 amino acids. V lost 1 base, J lost 5 bases, and 6 bases stayed unmatched.

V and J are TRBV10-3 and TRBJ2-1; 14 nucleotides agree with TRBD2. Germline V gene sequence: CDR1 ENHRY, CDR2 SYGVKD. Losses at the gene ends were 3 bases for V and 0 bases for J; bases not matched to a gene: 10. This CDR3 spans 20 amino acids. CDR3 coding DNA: TGTGCCATCAGTGATCCCGGGACTAGCGGGGGTCCGAGCTCCTACAATGAGCAGTTCTTC. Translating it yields CAISDPGTSGGPSSYNEQFF.

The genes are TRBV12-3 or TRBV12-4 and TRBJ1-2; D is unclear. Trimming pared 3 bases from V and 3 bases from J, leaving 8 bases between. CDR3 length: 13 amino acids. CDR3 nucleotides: TGTGCCAGCAGTTTCCGTCAGGACTATGGCTACACCTTC. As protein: CASSFRQDYGYTF.

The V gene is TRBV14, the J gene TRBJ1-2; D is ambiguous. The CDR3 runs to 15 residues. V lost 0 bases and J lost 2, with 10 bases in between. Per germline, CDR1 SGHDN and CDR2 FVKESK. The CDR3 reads CASSQDGHINYGYTF. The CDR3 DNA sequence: TGTGCCAGCAGCCAAGATGGGCACATCAACTATGGCTACACCTTC.

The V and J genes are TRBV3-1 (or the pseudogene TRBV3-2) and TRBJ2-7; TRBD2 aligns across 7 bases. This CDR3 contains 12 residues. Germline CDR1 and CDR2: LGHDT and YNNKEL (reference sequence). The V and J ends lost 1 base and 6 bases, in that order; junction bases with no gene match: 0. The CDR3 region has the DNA TGTGCCAGCAGCCAAGGGACTAGCGAGCAGTACTTC. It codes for CASSQGTSEQYF.